This TCR beta chain emerged from a study of blood T cell repertoires in COVID-19. Study-wide background: T cells, B-cell-depleted T cells, or PBMCs supplied cDNA or gDNA.

The repertoire was sequenced with immunoSEQ multiplex PCR; TCRdb's copy has only in-frame clones and lacks some. The table records roughly 120,000 clones, roughly 85% of them present only once. It was during active infection that Seattle patients were enrolled and then longitudinally followed. The CDR3 totals 21 residues. Germline V gene data show CDR1 as SGHNT and CDR2 as YENEEA. The V end lost 0 bases, the J end lost 0 bases, and 26 bases lay between the germline ends. The sample consisted of peripheral blood. This clonotype was sampled from a woman of 80 years or more with COVID-19, enrolled during active disease. V gene TRBV11-3 combines with J gene TRBJ1-1; the D gene is possibly TRBD1 (6 bases). The CDR3 DNA reads as TGTGCCAGCAGCTTAGAGAAAAGGGGGACCTCCGATACAGGGCTGAACACTGAAGCTTTCTTT. Its protein is CASSLEKRGTSDTGLNTEAFF.